This note documents a single T cell receptor beta chain sequence. The data derive from a study of blood T cell repertoires in COVID-19. Background on the study: The origin of the acute and convalescent COVID-19 samples was the United States, Italy and Spain. The cDNA or gDNA used as material had been derived from T cells, B-cell-depleted T cells, or PBMCs.

This study enrolled people aged about 18 to 90 from about two dozen US geographic areas. Clones were sequenced by immunoSEQ multiplex PCR, and TCRdb holds only the in-frame ones, with some missing. The sample has a few hundred thousand clones; over 75% are singletons. The CDR3 spans 16 residues. The V segment lost 9 bases and the J segment 0 bases; nucleotides outside the gene matches: 12. CDR1 and CDR2 from the germline V gene are LNHDA and SQIVND (reference sequence). This clonotype originated in a man between 18 and 35 years old who had recovered from COVID-19. J is TRBJ2-7 and V is TRBV19, with 9 bases identical to TRBD2. Material: PBMCs or T cells enriched from blood (not recorded which). The CDR3 region has the DNA TGTGCCAGCCAGCCCGGGGCTAGCGGGAACTCCTACGAGCAGTACTTC. Translated, it gives CASQPGASGNSYEQYF.